This is a list of T cell receptor beta chains from one sample in a study of monozygotic twins with inflammatory bowel disease. TCRdb re-called the 5' RACE reads, yielding one record per CDR3 amino acid sequence without DNA. This table lists 300,000 to 400,000 distinct CDR3 sequences. The sequenced sample was blood. These receptor sequences come from a human donor with ulcerative colitis or Crohn's disease, or a healthy co-twin of an affected twin (not recorded which). Both conserved end residues are part of each CDR3. Fields, in order: V gene, CDR3 length, J gene, CDR3 protein.

>TRBV10-2|16|TRBJ2-1
CASTVVAPAPSNEQFF
>TRBV5-6|16|TRBJ2-5
CASSYGIPVNQETQYF
>TRBV7-9|15|TRBJ1-1
CASSLSGLVITEAFF
>TRBV24-1|15|TRBJ1-2
CATSDGRDRNYGYTF
>TRBV28|16|TRBJ2-1
CASSPHWGAGDNEQFF
>TRBV9|15|TRBJ2-1
CASSAWGSSYNEQFF
>TRBV12-3/TRBV12-4|15|TRBJ2-7
CASSLSPSRGYEQYF
>TRBV5-1|16|TRBJ2-7
CASSLGETGGRYEQYF
>TRBV10-3|13|TRBJ2-3
CAIASDNTDTQYF
>TRBV2|13|TRBJ1-1
CAQRSDRNTEAFF
>TRBV12-3/TRBV12-4|11|TRBJ2-2
CASSPGGELFF
>TRBV5-1|15|TRBJ2-1
CASSLLAGGGNEQFF
>TRBV5-6|14|TRBJ1-2
CASSLVSGEVASTF
>TRBV7-7|14|TRBJ2-5
CASSLSGGQETQYF
>TRBV5-1|15|TRBJ2-7
CASSGHRDSYYEQYF
>TRBV7-7|18|TRBJ1-6
CASSRRWGVFSYNSPLHF
>TRBV20-1|16|TRBJ2-2
CSARDSGRAPTGELFF
>TRBV28|12|TRBJ1-5
CASSSLNQPQHF
>TRBV6-1|18|TRBJ1-2
CASTASMGAGMGRYGYTF
>TRBV5-1|14|TRBJ2-2
CASSPGTKTGELFF
>TRBV7-9|16|TRBJ1-2
CASSSLGSPGPYSYTF
>TRBV28|15|TRBJ1-4
CASRRLGGLREKLFF
>TRBV11-2|15|TRBJ2-3
CASSLFSVRTDTRYF
>TRBV28|14|TRBJ2-7
CASRGAQGSYEQYF
>TRBV6-6|14|TRBJ2-3
CASRKEGSTDTQYF
>TRBV11-1|18|TRBJ2-2
CASSPMGSVGLNTGELFF
>TRBV29-1|14|TRBJ2-1
CSVRDRSSYNEQFF
>TRBV12-3/TRBV12-4|11|TRBJ2-7
CASSLLNEQYF
>TRBV12-3/TRBV12-4|16|TRBJ1-1
CASSSSTDGPGTEAFF
>TRBV9|15|TRBJ2-7
CASSSSGTSSYEQYF
>TRBV9|14|TRBJ1-1
CASSLRDGMAEAFF
>TRBV28|15|TRBJ1-5
CASSLEQGGNQPQHF
>TRBV6-1|13|TRBJ2-4
CASSDLTGSGQYF
>TRBV5-1|15|TRBJ2-1
CASSFVGISYNEQFF
>TRBV6-5|14|TRBJ2-1
CASSYKADPNEQFF
>TRBV6-2/TRBV6-3|17|TRBJ2-7
CASSYSHYGHTTYEQYF
>TRBV20-1|16|TRBJ1-5
CIARDQSYTNNQPQHF
>TRBV11-2|12|TRBJ2-7
CASSPGNYEQYF
>TRBV12-3/TRBV12-4|13|TRBJ2-7
CASSTGHRYEQYF
>TRBV6-2/TRBV6-3|13|TRBJ2-1
CASSKTRSNEQFF
>TRBV25-1|15|TRBJ2-1
CASSSGLADEGEQFF
>TRBV30|13|TRBJ1-1
CAWSATENTEAFF
>TRBV20-1|12|TRBJ2-7
CSAERQVREQYF
>TRBV30|15|TRBJ1-5
CAWSLQGLLHQPQHF
>TRBV2|14|TRBJ2-5
CARETWTRQETQYF
>TRBV21-1|18|TRBJ2-2
CASSKVRPSNPRGGELFF
>TRBV5-1|16|TRBJ2-3
CASRQSGTRNTDTQYF
>TRBV5-5|14|TRBJ1-6
CASSLTKSGSPLHF
>TRBV5-1|15|TRBJ2-1
CASIKGETEGNEQFF
>TRBV2|14|TRBJ2-7
CASSVNGLDYEQYF
>TRBV11-2|16|TRBJ1-1
CDSSFQPGQGNTEAFF
>TRBV7-2|15|TRBJ2-7
CASSVTRRGLYEQYF
>TRBV28|11|TRBJ1-5
CASSLVQPQHF
>TRBV9|16|TRBJ2-1
CASSVAQMGNHNEQFF
>TRBV2|16|TRBJ2-7
CASSPARTGRWYEQYF